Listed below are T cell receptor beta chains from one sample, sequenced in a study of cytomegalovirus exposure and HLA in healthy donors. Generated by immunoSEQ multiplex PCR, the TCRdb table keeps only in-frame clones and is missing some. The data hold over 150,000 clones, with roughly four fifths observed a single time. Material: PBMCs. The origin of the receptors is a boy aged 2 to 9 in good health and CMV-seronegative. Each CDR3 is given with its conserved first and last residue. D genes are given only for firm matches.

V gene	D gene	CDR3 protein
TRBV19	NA	CASSRGSGEQYF
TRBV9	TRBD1	CASSPDRVLWETQYF
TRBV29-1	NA	CSVLDGVSYGYTF
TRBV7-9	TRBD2	CSSSKPGTSGLAKNIQYF
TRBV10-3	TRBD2	CAISLATSGDYNEQFF
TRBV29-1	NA	CSVDQGDDTEAFF
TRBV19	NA	CASSIDVRGVATGRDLGLNSPLHF
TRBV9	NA	CASSVGRNQETQYF
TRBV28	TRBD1	CASSFRFGTGGGTEAFF
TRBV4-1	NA	CASSQALVWQRGKQFF
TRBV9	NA	CASSVAGGQPQHF
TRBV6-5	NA	CASSYGPSNTDTQYF
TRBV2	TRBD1	CASAGQGKANEQFF
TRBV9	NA	CASSVLGGARGEGGYTF
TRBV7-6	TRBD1	CASSRDSLYYEQYF
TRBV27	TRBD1	CASSPYRGPGAYEQYF
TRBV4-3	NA	CASSQDTSSYNEQFF
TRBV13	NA	CASSQRTGLHVLTF
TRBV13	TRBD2	CASSGEGTYEQYF
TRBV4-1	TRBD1	CASSQDPIRGLNEKLFF
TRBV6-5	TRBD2	CASSRGGTVYEQFF
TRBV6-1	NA	CASSDQWEQYF
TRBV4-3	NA	CASSPSQANYGYTF
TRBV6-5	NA	CASQRGGETQYF
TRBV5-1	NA	CASSLDLGGVTEAFF
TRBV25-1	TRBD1	CASSDTRLGTGRDQPQHF
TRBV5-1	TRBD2	CASSTSGGEQFF
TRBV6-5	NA	CASSVTDGNQPQHF
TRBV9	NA	CASSARLGSYNEQFF
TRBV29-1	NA	CSVAAGNTGELSF
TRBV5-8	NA	CASSNHGTGELFF
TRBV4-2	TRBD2	CASSPAGGTDTQYF
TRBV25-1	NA	CASSEAGRDYGYTF
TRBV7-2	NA	CASSSGRGWVETQYF
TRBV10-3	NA	CAISGTQGSYNEQFF
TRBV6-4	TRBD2	CASSTSGAPLGEQFF
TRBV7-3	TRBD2	CASSLSSGGYDTQYF
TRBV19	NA	CASSIDRGEAFF
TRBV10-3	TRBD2	CAISRLAGGNADTQYF
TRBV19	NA	CASSTWDFNQPQHF
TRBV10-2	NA	CASTDTGTLRGYTF
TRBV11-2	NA	CASSLDSYGYTF
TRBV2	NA	CASSEQGGDEKLFF
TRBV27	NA	CASSFGGGAYNEQFF
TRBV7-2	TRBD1	CASSPGQANTEAFF
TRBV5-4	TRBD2	CASSSTSGGMNTQYF
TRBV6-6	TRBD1	CASSIDRGPIYEQYF
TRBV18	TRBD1	CASSPQGQTNTIYF